These 19 T cell receptor beta chains were sequenced from one sample in a study of control samples from healthy donors and cancer patients. The table came from immunoSEQ multiplex PCR; TCRdb's copy has only in-frame clones and leaves some out. In the table there are 120,000 or so clones, 80% to 90% of which are singletons. Source material: blood. The receptors here all came from a man between 35 and 55 years old in good health.

The gene calls are TRBV2 and TRBJ2-1; 10 bases align to TRBD2. Germline CDR1 reads SNHLY; CDR2 reads FYNNEI. The CDR3 consists of 15 residues. Unmatched junction bases numbered 10, after V lost 6 bases and J lost 8 bases. CDR3 in amino acids: CASRKGASGGYEQFF. CDR3 DNA: TGTGCCAGCAGGAAAGGAGCTAGCGGGGGATATGAGCAGTTCTTC.

The CDR3 is CASSRGRQETQYF. CDR3 coding DNA: TGTGCCAGCAGCCGTGGCCGCCAAGAGACCCAGTACTTC. The V gene is TRBV7-6, the J gene TRBJ2-5; D is uncertain. The CDR3 consists of 13 residues. Trimming took 5 bases from V and 1 from J, leaving 8 bases between them. Germline loops: CDR1 SGHVS, CDR2 FNYEAQ.

The rearrangement uses TRBV18 and TRBJ2-3; D unclear. The CDR3 length is 14 residues. Germline V gene data show CDR1 as KGHSH and CDR2 as LQKENI. Trimming cost V 3 bases and J 2 bases, with 9 bases left between them. DNA of the CDR3: TGTGCCAGCTCACCTAAGTTGTCCACAGATACGCAGTATTTT. It yields the protein CASSPKLSTDTQYF.

This chain connects TRBV5-1 to TRBJ2-5; D is undetermined. The CDR3 has 14 residues. Germline CDR1 is SGHRS and CDR2 is YFSETQ. V dropped 1 base and J dropped 1 base, with 8 bases sitting between them. The DNA for the CDR3 is TGCGCCAGCAGCTTGCAACGGCGCCAAGAGACCCAGTACTTC. Translated: CASSLQRRQETQYF.

The chain joins TRBV25-1 to TRBJ2-3; 9 nucleotides agree with TRBD1. Germline V gene data show CDR1 as MGHDK and CDR2 as SYGVNS. V shed 4 bases and J 2 bases; nucleotides not matched to a gene: 4. The CDR3 is made up of 15 amino acids. CDR3 DNA: TGTGCCAGCAGTGTCTCACAGGGGGCCACAGATACGCAGTATTTT. Protein product: CASSVSQGATDTQYF. Variable domain in full (rest from reference TRBV25-1 and TRBJ2-3): EADIYQTPRYLVIGTGKKITLECSQTMGHDKMYWYQQDPGMELHLIHYSYGVNSTEKGDLSSESTVSRIRTEHFPLTLESARPSHTSQYLCASSVSQGATDTQYFGPGTRLTVL.

CDR3 amino acids: CASSSLEGEPQHF. The CDR3 DNA follows: TGTGCCAGCAGTTCGTTGGAGGGCGAGCCCCAGCATTTT. The chain uses TRBV6-2 or TRBV6-3 and TRBJ1-5; D is undetermined. This CDR3 comprises 13 residues. The V end was cut by 4 bases, the J end by 8 bases, with 12 bases between. CDR1 MNHEY and CDR2 SVGEGT come from the germline V gene.

The chain links TRBV7-2 to TRBJ1-3; 7 bases line up with TRBD1. J gave up 4 bases and V 1 base, and 7 bases lay outside the gene matches. CDR1 is SGHTA and CDR2 is FQGNSA in the germline V gene. This CDR3 spans 16 amino acids. The CDR3 loop reads CASSLEGTVPGNTIYF. The DNA of the CDR3 is TGTGCCAGCAGCTTAGAAGGGACAGTGCCCGGAAACACCATATATTTT.

This chain joins TRBV24-1 and TRBJ1-5; 9 bases align to TRBD1. The germline gives CDR1 KGHDR, CDR2 SFDVKD. The trim removed 3 bases at V and 5 bases at J, leaving 4 bases unmatched. The CDR3 runs 15 residues. CDR3 residues: CATSDPRQGDQPQHF. The CDR3, as DNA: TGTGCCACCAGTGATCCCAGACAGGGGGATCAGCCCCAGCATTTT.

V and J are TRBV7-2 and TRBJ2-1, with D possibly TRBD2 on 5 matching bases. Trimming shortened V by 4 bases and J by 8 bases, and 9 bases separated the two germline ends. The germline gives CDR1 SGHTA, CDR2 FQGNSA. The CDR3 has 12 residues. The CDR3 sequence is CASSSWEHEQFF. CDR3 DNA sequence: TGTGCCAGCAGCTCCTGGGAGCATGAGCAGTTCTTC.

The V gene is TRBV7-9, the J gene TRBJ1-1, with a weak D call TRBD1 (5 bases). Germline CDR1 is SEHNR and CDR2 is FQNEAQ (reference sequence). CDR3 length: 14 amino acids. Trimming removed 4 bases at V and 1 base at J, with 10 bases between. CDR3 sequence: CASSSGGENTEAFF. CDR3 nucleotides: TGTGCCAGCAGCTCCGGGGGGGAGAACACTGAAGCTTTCTTT.

The chain carries TRBV7-9 and TRBJ2-5; D is uncertain. Trimming removed 1 base from V and 4 bases from J, with 7 bases in between. CDR3 length: 13 residues. CDR1 is SEHNR, CDR2 FQNEAQ, per germline (reference sequence). CDR3 loop: CASSLGVTETQYF. The CDR3 DNA reads as TGTGCCAGCAGCTTAGGGGTAACAGAGACCCAGTACTTC.

The V call is TRBV7-8, the J call TRBJ1-1, with TRBD1 as a possible D gene (5 bases). This CDR3 region has 15 residues. Germline assignment: CDR1 SGHVS and CDR2 FQNEAQ. V was clipped by 5 bases and J by 1 base, with 14 bases between them. The CDR3 DNA reads TGTGCCAGCAGCAATACCGGGACGAGGAACACTGAAGCTTTCTTT. Its translation is CASSNTGTRNTEAFF. Variable domain in full (rest from reference TRBV7-8 and TRBJ1-1): GAGVSQSPRYKVAKRGQDVALRCDPISGHVSLFWYQQALGQGPEFLTYFQNEAQLDKSGLPSDRFFAERPEGSVSTLKIQRTQQEDSAVYLCASSNTGTRNTEAFFGQGTRLTVV.

This sequence joins TRBV5-5 and TRBJ1-5; D might be TRBD1 (6 bases). The ends were cut back, 3 bases at V and 3 bases at J, with 10 bases in the middle. Per germline, CDR1 SGHKS and CDR2 YYEKEE (reference sequence). The CDR3 is 14 residues long. As DNA, the CDR3 is TGTGCCAGCAGCTGGGGGCGGGCCAATCAGCCCCAGCATTTT. It codes for CASSWGRANQPQHF.

This chain connects TRBV6-4 to TRBJ1-5; D remains ambiguous. The ends were cut back, 2 bases at V and 2 bases at J, with 7 bases in the middle. This CDR3 region has 14 residues. Germline CDR1 and CDR2: MRHNA and SNTAGT. The CDR3 loop is CASSDRPGNQPQHF. The CDR3 DNA sequence: TGTGCCAGCAGTGACAGACCGGGCAATCAGCCCCAGCATTTT.

The rearrangement links TRBV7-2 to TRBJ2-5, with D unresolved. V was pared by 4 bases and J by 5 bases, with 11 bases between. This CDR3 comprises 13 residues. Germline CDR1 and CDR2: SGHTA and FQGNSA. In nucleotides, the CDR3 is TGTGCCAGCAGCTCATTAGGTGGGGAGACCCAGTACTTC. It is translated as CASSSLGGETQYF.

The V gene is TRBV4-3, the J gene TRBJ2-7; weak D call: TRBD2 (5 bases). Per the germline V gene, CDR1 is LGHNA and CDR2 is YSLEER. The CDR3 consists of 14 residues. V dropped 5 bases and J dropped 5 bases, with 16 bases sitting between them. Here the CDR3 DNA reads TGCGCCAGCAGCGTCTGGGCCGGGAAGAACGAGCAGTACTTC. This translates into CASSVWAGKNEQYF.

The chain links TRBV18 to TRBJ2-5; 10 bases fit TRBD2. The V and J ends lost 3 bases and 8 bases, in that order; junction bases with no gene match: 9. The CDR3 loop spans 15 amino acids. Germline V gives CDR1 KGHSH, CDR2 LQKENI. The chain's CDR3 is CASSPTSRTSGTQYF. DNA of the CDR3: TGTGCCAGCTCACCTACTTCTAGGACTAGCGGAACCCAGTACTTC. Drawing the rest from reference TRBV18 and TRBJ2-5, the complete variable domain is NAGVMQNPRHLVRRRGQEARLRCSPMKGHSHVYWYRQLPEEGLKFMVYLQKENIIDESGMPKERFSAEFPKEGPSILRIQQVVRGDSAAYFCASSPTSRTSGTQYFGPGTRLLVL.

The CDR3 sequence is CASSFRDNSYEQYF. CDR3 nucleotide sequence: TGTGCCAGCAGCTTCCGGGACAACTCCTACGAGCAGTACTTC. The rearrangement uses TRBV11-3 and TRBJ2-7; D is possibly TRBD1 (6 bases). CDR1 and CDR2 (germline): SGHNT, YENEEA. V lost 3 bases and J 0 bases, leaving 9 bases between the germline ends. This CDR3 has 14 amino acids.

V gene TRBV19 combines with J gene TRBJ2-1; 7 bases align to TRBD1. The CDR3 has 15 residues. Germline V gives CDR1 LNHDA, CDR2 SQIVND (reference sequence). The V segment lost 5 bases and the J segment 4 bases; nucleotides outside the gene matches: 8. CDR3 DNA sequence: TGTGCCAGTAGTCCCACCTCACAGGGGTACAATGAGCAGTTCTTC. Its translation is CASSPTSQGYNEQFF.